These T cell receptor beta chains were read from a single sample in a study of blood T cells in healthy people across ages. TCRdb re-analysed the 5' RACE reads in MiXCR, keeping a single row per CDR3 protein. The sample records 1,500,000 or so distinct CDR3 sequences, 59% being singletons. Sequencing was done on a sample of blood. The receptors were sampled from a man aged 18 to 30 in good health. The CDR3 runs from the conserved cysteine through the conserved F or W. A D gene is named only where the DNA matches it firmly. Where a row states a size, it is once, few, many or the class of an expanded clone; other rows omit it.

abundance: .
j_gene: TRBJ2-1
v_gene: TRBV9
d_gene: .
CDR3aa: CASSVATDRRVLYNEQFF
CDR3nt: TGTGCCAGCAGCGTAGCTACAGATAGGAGGGTCCTTTACAATGAGCAGTTCTTC

abundance: few
j_gene: TRBJ1-1
v_gene: TRBV28
d_gene: .
CDR3aa: CASSTGVGNTEAFF
CDR3nt: TGTGCCAGCAGTACCGGGGTGGGGAACACTGAAGCTTTCTTT

abundance: few
j_gene: TRBJ2-1
v_gene: TRBV5-1
d_gene: .
CDR3aa: CASSLSPGRHSYNEQFF
CDR3nt: TGCGCCAGCAGCCTTAGCCCGGGACGGCATTCCTACAATGAGCAGTTCTTC

abundance: .
j_gene: TRBJ2-7
v_gene: TRBV20-1
d_gene: TRBD2
CDR3aa: CSADSGGLGPYEQYF
CDR3nt: TGCAGTGCAGATAGCGGGGGGTTGGGGCCCTACGAGCAGTACTTC

abundance: .
j_gene: TRBJ1-6
v_gene: TRBV12-3/TRBV12-4
d_gene: .
CDR3aa: CASSQGSPLHF
CDR3nt: TGTGCCAGCAGCCAGGGGTCACCCCTCCACTTT

abundance: .
j_gene: TRBJ1-2
v_gene: TRBV29-1
d_gene: .
CDR3aa: CSAIARDIMGYTF
CDR3nt: TGCAGCGCCATAGCCCGGGACATCATGGGGTACACCTTC

abundance: .
j_gene: TRBJ2-7
v_gene: TRBV14
d_gene: .
CDR3aa: CASSQVGHHYEQYF
CDR3nt: TGTGCCAGCAGCCAAGTGGGCCACCACTACGAGCAGTACTTC

abundance: .
j_gene: TRBJ2-1
v_gene: TRBV12-3/TRBV12-4
d_gene: TRBD2
CDR3aa: CASSLAGAGGLDEQFF
CDR3nt: TGTGCCAGCAGTTTAGCGGGAGCGGGGGGTTTGGATGAGCAGTTCTTC

abundance: .
j_gene: TRBJ2-5
v_gene: TRBV5-5
d_gene: .
CDR3aa: CASSFGSGQLMETQYF
CDR3nt: TGTGCCAGCAGCTTTGGATCTGGACAGTTGATGGAGACCCAGTACTTC

abundance: .
j_gene: TRBJ2-3
v_gene: TRBV20-1
d_gene: .
CDR3aa: CSANGLYTDTQYF
CDR3nt: TGCAGTGCTAATGGACTTTACACAGATACGCAGTATTTT

abundance: .
j_gene: TRBJ2-5
v_gene: TRBV14
d_gene: .
CDR3aa: CASSQEPDYRRETQYF
CDR3nt: TGTGCCAGCAGCCAAGAACCCGACTACCGGCGGGAGACCCAGTACTTC

abundance: .
j_gene: TRBJ2-2
v_gene: TRBV4-1
d_gene: TRBD2
CDR3aa: CASSQVPGGGGGTGELFF
CDR3nt: TGCGCCAGCAGCCAAGTTCCCGGGGGCGGGGGGGGCACCGGGGAGCTGTTTTTT

abundance: .
j_gene: TRBJ1-5
v_gene: TRBV10-3
d_gene: .
CDR3aa: CATGDGNHPQHF
CDR3nt: TGTGCCACCGGGGACGGCAATCACCCCCAGCATTTT

abundance: .
j_gene: TRBJ2-5
v_gene: TRBV28
d_gene: .
CDR3aa: CASRSRNPTLQETQYF
CDR3nt: TGTGCCAGCAGGTCAAGGAATCCCACACTTCAGGAGACCCAGTACTTC

abundance: .
j_gene: TRBJ2-7
v_gene: TRBV12-3/TRBV12-4
d_gene: .
CDR3aa: CASSPLGTQEAQYF
CDR3nt: TGTGCCAGCAGTCCCCTCGGGACACAAGAGGCCCAGTACTTC

abundance: few
j_gene: TRBJ2-2
v_gene: TRBV4-2
d_gene: .
CDR3aa: CASSQEGRGGTNTGELFF
CDR3nt: TGTGCCAGCAGCCAAGAGGGCAGGGGAGGGACGAACACCGGGGAGCTGTTTTTT

abundance: .
j_gene: TRBJ1-2
v_gene: TRBV5-5
d_gene: .
CDR3aa: CASSETTPGFYGYTF
CDR3nt: TGTGCCAGCAGCGAAACAACTCCAGGGTTCTATGGCTACACCTTC

abundance: .
j_gene: TRBJ2-7
v_gene: TRBV4-3
d_gene: .
CDR3aa: CASSPQTGYYEQYF
CDR3nt: TGCGCCAGCAGCCCCCAGACAGGATACTACGAGCAGTACTTC

abundance: .
j_gene: TRBJ2-3
v_gene: TRBV12-3/TRBV12-4
d_gene: TRBD1
CDR3aa: CASSLPRDRAGSDTQYF
CDR3nt: TGTGCCAGCAGCCTACCCAGGGACAGGGCTGGGTCAGATACGCAGTATTTT

abundance: .
j_gene: TRBJ2-1
v_gene: TRBV29-1
d_gene: .
CDR3aa: CSSRVGQGMSYNEQFF
CDR3nt: TGCAGCTCACGGGTCGGCCAGGGGATGTCCTACAATGAGCAGTTCTTC

abundance: .
j_gene: TRBJ1-6
v_gene: TRBV27
d_gene: .
CDR3aa: CASSLRGTNSPLHF
CDR3nt: TGTGCCAGCAGTTTAAGGGGCACCAATTCACCCCTCCACTTT

abundance: .
j_gene: TRBJ2-7
v_gene: TRBV10-3
d_gene: .
CDR3aa: CAISGGSDEQYF
CDR3nt: TGTGCCATCAGTGGAGGGAGCGACGAGCAGTACTTC

abundance: .
j_gene: TRBJ2-2
v_gene: TRBV4-1
d_gene: .
CDR3aa: CASSQELERTGELFF
CDR3nt: TGCGCCAGCAGCCAAGAACTAGAGCGAACCGGGGAGCTGTTTTTT

abundance: .
j_gene: TRBJ2-1
v_gene: TRBV7-9
d_gene: .
CDR3aa: CASSLPGRVDNNEQFF
CDR3nt: TGTGCCAGCAGCTTACCTGGCAGGGTGGATAACAATGAGCAGTTCTTC

abundance: many
j_gene: TRBJ2-4
v_gene: TRBV4-2
d_gene: TRBD2
CDR3aa: CASSQDFSGVVKNIQYF
CDR3nt: TGTGCCAGCAGCCAGGATTTTAGCGGGGTTGTCAAAAACATTCAGTACTTC

abundance: .
j_gene: TRBJ1-5
v_gene: TRBV7-9
d_gene: .
CDR3aa: CASSLGGQLQPQHF
CDR3nt: TGTGCCAGCAGCTTGGGGGGGCAGCTACAGCCCCAGCATTTT

abundance: .
j_gene: TRBJ2-6
v_gene: TRBV25-1
d_gene: .
CDR3aa: CASSDPAGTGANVLTF
CDR3nt: TGTGCCAGCAGTGACCCCGCAGGCACTGGGGCCAACGTCCTGACTTTC

abundance: .
j_gene: TRBJ2-1
v_gene: TRBV20-1
d_gene: .
CDR3aa: CSARDGTWDNNEQFF
CDR3nt: TGCAGTGCTAGAGATGGGACATGGGATAACAATGAGCAGTTCTTC

abundance: few
j_gene: TRBJ2-1
v_gene: TRBV4-1
d_gene: .
CDR3aa: CASSQGLLFSVSYNEQFF
CDR3nt: TGCGCCAGCAGCCAAGGGCTCCTTTTCAGCGTCTCCTACAATGAGCAGTTCTTC

abundance: .
j_gene: TRBJ1-2
v_gene: TRBV20-1
d_gene: .
CDR3aa: CSASDSYGYTF
CDR3nt: TGCAGCGCCAGCGACAGCTATGGCTACACCTTC

abundance: .
j_gene: TRBJ2-5
v_gene: TRBV10-2
d_gene: TRBD2
CDR3aa: CASSESRLAGRQETQYF
CDR3nt: TGCGCCAGCAGTGAGTCCCGACTAGCGGGGAGACAAGAGACCCAGTACTTC

abundance: .
j_gene: TRBJ2-7
v_gene: TRBV14
d_gene: .
CDR3aa: CASSQEAVEQYF
CDR3nt: TGTGCCAGCAGCCAAGAAGCGGTCGAGCAGTACTTC

abundance: once
j_gene: TRBJ2-7
v_gene: TRBV7-2
d_gene: TRBD2
CDR3aa: CASRGIAGLKSYEQYF
CDR3nt: TGTGCCAGCAGAGGAATAGCGGGACTGAAGTCCTACGAGCAGTACTTC

abundance: few
j_gene: TRBJ1-5
v_gene: TRBV12-3/TRBV12-4
d_gene: TRBD1
CDR3aa: CASSRDSLIGQPQHF
CDR3nt: TGTGCCAGCAGCCGGGACAGTTTGATTGGTCAGCCCCAGCATTTT

abundance: .
j_gene: TRBJ2-2
v_gene: TRBV4-2
d_gene: TRBD2
CDR3aa: CASSPVGGGARNTGELFF
CDR3nt: TGTGCCAGCAGCCCCGTCGGCGGGGGGGCTCGAAACACCGGGGAGCTGTTTTTT

abundance: few
j_gene: TRBJ2-7
v_gene: TRBV2
d_gene: .
CDR3aa: CASSELRQAYEQYF
CDR3nt: TGTGCCAGCAGTGAACTTAGGCAGGCCTACGAGCAGTACTTC

abundance: few
j_gene: TRBJ2-1
v_gene: TRBV9
d_gene: TRBD2
CDR3aa: CASSVRLATYNEQFF
CDR3nt: TGTGCCAGCAGCGTACGACTAGCGACCTACAATGAGCAGTTCTTC

abundance: few
j_gene: TRBJ2-5
v_gene: TRBV7-9
d_gene: .
CDR3aa: CASSLAGAMEQYF
CDR3nt: TGTGCCAGCAGCTTAGCGGGAGCAATGGAGCAGTACTTC

abundance: .
j_gene: TRBJ2-1
v_gene: TRBV29-1
d_gene: .
CDR3aa: CSVGAFRETQFF
CDR3nt: TGCAGCGTTGGAGCCTTCCGGGAGACCCAGTTCTTC

abundance: few
j_gene: TRBJ1-5
v_gene: TRBV29-1
d_gene: TRBD1
CDR3aa: CSVAQGLGQPQHF
CDR3nt: TGCAGCGTTGCACAGGGGTTAGGGCAGCCCCAGCATTTT

abundance: .
j_gene: TRBJ2-3
v_gene: TRBV29-1
d_gene: .
CDR3aa: CSVESGKEGTDTQYF
CDR3nt: TGCAGCGTTGAATCAGGGAAAGAAGGCACAGATACGCAGTATTTT

abundance: .
j_gene: TRBJ2-7
v_gene: TRBV19
d_gene: TRBD1
CDR3aa: CASSPWTGNYEQYF
CDR3nt: TGTGCCAGTAGTCCTTGGACAGGGAACTACGAGCAGTACTTC

abundance: few
j_gene: TRBJ1-1
v_gene: TRBV29-1
d_gene: .
CDR3aa: CSVEDGHGTEAFF
CDR3nt: TGCAGCGTTGAAGATGGACACGGAACTGAAGCTTTCTTT

abundance: .
j_gene: TRBJ1-5
v_gene: TRBV4-2
d_gene: TRBD1
CDR3aa: CASSGNRGRIQPQHF
CDR3nt: TGTGCCAGCAGCGGAAACAGGGGGCGGATTCAGCCCCAGCATTTT

abundance: .
j_gene: TRBJ2-1
v_gene: TRBV25-1
d_gene: TRBD2
CDR3aa: CASSPTSAPYNEQFF
CDR3nt: TGTGCCAGCAGTCCAACTAGCGCACCCTACAATGAGCAGTTCTTC

abundance: .
j_gene: TRBJ2-2
v_gene: TRBV29-1
d_gene: .
CDR3aa: CSVDWGSPNTGELFF
CDR3nt: TGCAGCGTTGACTGGGGCAGCCCGAACACCGGGGAGCTGTTTTTT

abundance: .
j_gene: TRBJ2-7
v_gene: TRBV11-2
d_gene: TRBD1
CDR3aa: CASSLQGPNFYEQYF
CDR3nt: TGTGCCAGCAGCCTACAGGGGCCCAACTTCTACGAGCAGTACTTC

abundance: .
j_gene: TRBJ1-2
v_gene: TRBV11-2
d_gene: .
CDR3aa: CASRKISGNYGYTF
CDR3nt: TGTGCCAGCAGAAAAATAAGTGGGAACTATGGCTACACCTTC

abundance: .
j_gene: TRBJ2-1
v_gene: TRBV29-1
d_gene: TRBD1
CDR3aa: CSAGTGTNNEQFF
CDR3nt: TGCAGCGCCGGGACAGGGACAAACAATGAGCAGTTCTTC